This T cell receptor (beta chain) came from a study of OX40 agonist ivuxolimab in advanced cancers. Measured with immunoSEQ multiplex PCR; TCRdb has only the in-frame clones, and not every one. The table has 90,000 or so clones, 91% seen once; the top ten hold 2% to 3%. Germline loops: CDR1 SGHRS, CDR2 YFSETQ. The CDR3 is 13 amino acids. With 4 bases removed from V and 0 bases from J, the gap between germline ends came to 7 bases. The origin of this receptor is an adult with an advanced solid tumor such as melanoma, head and neck, liver or kidney cancer. Specimen: CD4+ or CD8+ T cells sorted from blood, collected in a trial of the OX40 agonist ivuxolimab. V usage is TRBV5-1 and J usage is TRBJ1-1; D is unresolved. Here the CDR3 reads CASSPGLNTEAFF. CDR3 bases: TGCGCCAGCAGCCCCGGACTGAACACTGAAGCTTTCTTT.